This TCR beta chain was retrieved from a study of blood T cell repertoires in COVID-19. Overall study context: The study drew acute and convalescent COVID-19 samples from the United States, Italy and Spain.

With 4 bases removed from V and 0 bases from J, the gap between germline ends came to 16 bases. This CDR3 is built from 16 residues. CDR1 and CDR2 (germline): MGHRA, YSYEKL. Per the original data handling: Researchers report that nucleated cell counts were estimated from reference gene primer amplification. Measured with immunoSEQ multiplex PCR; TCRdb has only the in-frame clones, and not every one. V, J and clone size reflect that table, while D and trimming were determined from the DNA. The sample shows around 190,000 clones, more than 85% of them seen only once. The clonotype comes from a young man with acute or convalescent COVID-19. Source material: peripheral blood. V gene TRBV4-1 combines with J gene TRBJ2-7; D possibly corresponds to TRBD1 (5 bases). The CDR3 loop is CASSPIPGHISYEQYF. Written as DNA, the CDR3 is TGCGCCAGCAGCCCGATACCAGGACATATCTCCTACGAGCAGTACTTC.